What follows are 32 T cell receptor beta chains derived from one specimen sequenced in a study of control samples from healthy donors and cancer patients. The protocol was immunoSEQ multiplex PCR, while the TCRdb copy is restricted to in-frame clones and leaves out a portion. The data show roughly 150,000 clones, 88% seen once. Sequences were obtained from blood. The source of these receptors is a man between 18 and 29 years old in good health.

A single count supports this clone. The chain joins TRBV19 to TRBJ2-2, with D possibly TRBD1 on 6 matching bases. The V gene lost 4 bases and the J gene lost 5 bases, with 8 bases spanning the gap. CDR1 and CDR2 from the germline V gene are LNHDA and SQIVND (reference sequence). This CDR3 has 13 amino acids. The CDR3 loop reads CASSKGHTGELFF. Written as DNA, the CDR3 is TGTGCCAGTAGTAAGGGACATACCGGGGAGCTGTTTTTT.

The chain uses TRBV28 and TRBJ2-5; D might be TRBD1 (6 bases). Trimming removed 6 bases at V and 6 bases at J, with 17 bases between. The CDR3 contains 14 residues. CDR1 and CDR2 from the germline V gene are MDHEN and SYDVKM. CDR3 coding DNA: TGTGCCAGCAGGTCATCAGGGGAAGAAAAGACCCAGTACTTC. It specifies CASRSSGEEKTQYF.

The J gene is TRBJ2-2, the V gene TRBV19; either TRBD1 or TRBD2 may supply D (5 bases each). From germline, CDR1 is LNHDA and CDR2 SQIVND (reference sequence). The CDR3 is 14 amino acids. Trimming cost V 5 bases and J 4 bases, with 11 bases left between them. The CDR3 loop reads CASSPPGTTGELFF. The CDR3 DNA follows: TGTGCCAGTAGTCCCCCCGGGACCACCGGGGAGCTGTTTTTT.

The gene calls are TRBV11-2 and TRBJ2-1; D may be TRBD1 or TRBD2 (6 bases each). This CDR3 is 16 amino acids long. Germline-derived CDR1 and CDR2 are SGHAT and FQNNGV. Between the trimmed V and J ends, which lost 0 bases and 1 base, there was a span of 10 bases. The CDR3 DNA is TGTGCCAGCAGCTTAGAACGGGGGCTTTCCTACAATGAGCAGTTCTTC. It yields the protein CASSLERGLSYNEQFF.

The chain is built from TRBV10-3 and TRBJ1-2, with 7 bases identical to TRBD1. CDR3 length: 14 residues. V trimming: 6 bases; J trimming: 2 bases; junction bases outside the gene matches: 6. Germline CDR1 is ENHRY and CDR2 is SYGVKD. CDR3 in amino acids: CAIRTGFSNYGYTF. The CDR3 DNA is TGTGCCATCAGGACAGGGTTCTCAAACTATGGCTACACCTTC.

J is TRBJ2-7 and V is TRBV7-9; 10 nucleotides match TRBD1. CDR3 length: 16 residues. Germline V gene sequence: CDR1 SEHNR, CDR2 FQNEAQ (reference sequence). J gave up 3 bases and V 2 bases, and 7 bases lay outside the gene matches. CDR3 residues: CASSLFLWDRGYEQYF. CDR3 coding DNA: TGTGCCAGCAGCTTATTTCTCTGGGACAGGGGCTACGAGCAGTACTTC.

The chain carries TRBV4-1 and TRBJ2-3; possible D gene TRBD2, 6 bases. The V and J ends lost 6 bases and 1 base respectively, with 23 bases between them. The germline V gene encodes CDR1 MGHRA and CDR2 YSYEKL. CDR3 length: 18 residues. CDR3 region: CASSLSPTGGGGTDTQYF. The CDR3 nucleotides are TGCGCCAGCAGTCTCTCCCCGACCGGGGGAGGCGGCACAGATACGCAGTATTTT.

This clone was seen once. J is TRBJ1-1 and V is TRBV27, with D unclear. CDR1 is MNHEY, CDR2 SMNVEV, per germline (reference sequence). This CDR3 has 13 amino acids. With 5 bases removed from V and 5 bases from J, the gap between germline ends came to 12 bases. The CDR3 DNA sequence: TGTGCCAGCAGTGGGATTGGAGAGACTGAAGCTTTCTTT. Translation: CASSGIGETEAFF.

V usage is TRBV7-3 and J usage is TRBJ1-5, with unresolved D. Trimming removed 2 bases at V and 4 bases at J, with 9 bases between. The CDR3 length is 14 residues. CDR1 and CDR2 (germline): SGHTA, FQGTGA. The CDR3 sequence: CASSLGGPNQPQHF. The CDR3 DNA follows: TGTGCCAGCAGCTTAGGAGGGCCGAATCAGCCCCAGCATTTT.

The chain is built from TRBV5-3 and TRBJ2-1, with 7 bases lining up with TRBD2. TRBV5-3 is given ORF status, its function remaining uncertain. This CDR3 contains 12 residues. The V and J ends lost 4 bases and 12 bases, in that order; junction bases with no gene match: 7. The CDR3 coding sequence is TGTGCCAGAAGCACGGGGGGTAGCAGGCAGTTCTTC. Amino acids: CARSTGGSRQFF.

The chain is built from TRBV30 and TRBJ2-7; D tentatively reads TRBD1 or TRBD2 (6 bases each). CDR3 size: 14 residues. V was cut by 0 bases and J by 1 base, with 10 bases left in between. Germline V gives CDR1 GTSNPN, CDR2 SVGIG (reference sequence). The CDR3 reads CAWSVGGGSYEQYF. CDR3 coding DNA: TGTGCCTGGAGTGTCGGGGGCGGTTCCTACGAGCAGTACTTC.

The V gene is TRBV7-3, the J gene TRBJ2-1; 8 bases map to TRBD2. The J segment lost 6 bases and the V segment lost 5 bases, leaving 9 bases of the junction unmatched. The germline V gene encodes CDR1 SGHTA and CDR2 FQGTGA. The CDR3 length is 15 residues. In DNA form, the CDR3 reads TGTGCCAGCAGCCTGCGCAACGGGGGGGCCAATGAGCAGTTCTTC. Protein product: CASSLRNGGANEQFF.

The rearrangement links TRBV2 to TRBJ1-1; 10 positions agree with TRBD1. V was clipped by 4 bases and J by 1 base; unmatched bases: 6. The CDR3 loop spans 16 amino acids. Germline loops: CDR1 SNHLY, CDR2 FYNNEI. In nucleotides, the CDR3 is TGTGCCAGCAGTGCCCGGGGACAGGGGTCGAACACTGAAGCTTTCTTT. Protein product: CASSARGQGSNTEAFF.

The table lists this clone with a count of one. The chain joins TRBV4-2 to TRBJ1-5; a weak D match, TRBD1 (5 bases). V lost 0 bases, J lost 9 bases, and 18 bases lay in between. The CDR3 has 16 amino acids. Germline CDR1 reads LGHNA; CDR2 reads YNFKEQ. CDR3 DNA sequence: TGTGCCAGCAGCCAAGAGACCGGGACCGACATAGGGCCCCAGCATTTT. Its translation is CASSQETGTDIGPQHF.

The rearrangement joins TRBV5-3 to TRBJ1-5, with D possibly matching TRBD1 (5 bases). TRBV5-3 falls under the ORF class, with uncertain function. This CDR3 contains 13 residues. Trimming left V 0 bases short and J 6 bases short, with 7 bases between. CDR3 nucleotides: TGTGCCAGAAGCTTGGCCGGGGGTCAGCCCCAGCATTTT. It is translated as CARSLAGGQPQHF.

CDR3 in amino acids: CASSTPPWTDHSGNTIYF. CDR3 nucleotides: TGTGCCAGCAGCACTCCCCCTTGGACTGACCACTCTGGAAACACCATATATTTT. J is TRBJ1-3 and V is TRBV21-1. TRBV21-1 is termed a pseudogene. CDR3 size: 18 residues.

This sequence joins TRBV27 and TRBJ2-7; D gene unclear. The CDR3 spans 14 residues. Trimming removed 2 bases from V and 0 bases from J, with 8 bases in between. Looked up from germline, CDR1 is MNHEY and CDR2 is SMNVEV (reference sequence). The DNA of the CDR3 is TGTGCCAGCAGTTTAACAGAAAGCTCCTACGAGCAGTACTTC. Residues: CASSLTESSYEQYF.

This clone was recorded once. The chain uses TRBV7-6 and TRBJ2-1, with 9 bases lining up with TRBD1. The CDR3 sequence is 15 residues long. In germline, CDR1 is SGHVS, CDR2 FNYEAQ. With V trimmed by 6 bases and J by 6 bases, 9 bases remained unmatched. In nucleotides, the CDR3 is TGTGCCAGCAGGTCCGGGACAGGGAATTCCAATGAGCAGTTCTTC. Protein: CASRSGTGNSNEQFF. Filled out from reference TRBV7-6 and TRBJ2-1, the complete variable domain reads GAGVSQSPRYKVTKRGQDVALRCDPISGHVSLYWYRQALGQGPEFLTYFNYEAQQDKSGLPNDRFSAERPEGSISTLTIQRTEQRDSAMYRCASRSGTGNSNEQFFGPGTRLTVL.

The chain couples TRBV28 to TRBJ1-2, with D hard to call. Germline CDR1 reads MDHEN; CDR2 reads SYDVKM. V dropped 2 bases and J dropped 7 bases, with 17 bases sitting between them. CDR3 size: 15 residues. The CDR3 loop is CASSLGFGGSGGYTF. The CDR3 DNA reads TGTGCCAGCAGTTTAGGCTTTGGTGGTTCCGGTGGCTACACCTTC.

The chain couples TRBV6-2 or TRBV6-3 to TRBJ2-7; D is possibly TRBD1 (5 bases). V dropped 2 bases and J dropped 3 bases, with 14 bases sitting between them. The CDR3 extends over 15 amino acids. Germline V gives CDR1 MNHEY, CDR2 SVGEGT. The CDR3, as DNA: TGTGCCAGCAGTTACGGGGCTCCGGGTTACTACGAGCAGTACTTC. It encodes CASSYGAPGYYEQYF.

The chain is built from TRBV4-1 and TRBJ2-2; TRBD1 matches 7 bases. V lost 1 base to trimming and J lost 0 bases; unmatched junction nucleotides: 2. Germline V lookup: CDR1 MGHRA, CDR2 YSYEKL. The CDR3 is 16 amino acids. The CDR3 nucleotides are TGCGCCAGCAGCCAAGTCGGGACAGCGAACACCGGGGAGCTGTTTTTT. This codes for CASSQVGTANTGELFF.

The count of this clone is one. The chain is built from TRBV28 and TRBJ1-4; 9 bases are shared with TRBD1. The germline CDR1 and CDR2 sequences are MDHEN and SYDVKM. V dropped 5 bases and J dropped 7; count of bases not matched to a gene: 8. The CDR3 loop spans 15 amino acids. CDR3 amino acids: CASSPPRTGAEKLFF. The DNA of the CDR3 is TGTGCCAGCAGTCCTCCACGGACAGGGGCTGAAAAACTGTTTTTT.

The V call is TRBV7-9, the J call TRBJ1-6, with 8 bases matching TRBD1. J was trimmed by 4 bases and V by 1 base; bases with no gene match: 12. The CDR3 runs to 19 residues. Germline CDR1 and CDR2: SEHNR and FQNEAQ (reference sequence). The CDR3 nucleotides are TGTGCCAGCAGCTTAGGCGGACAGGGCCGAAGAGATTATAATTCACCCCTCCACTTT. Translation: CASSLGGQGRRDYNSPLHF.

This clone was seen just once. V usage is TRBV7-2 and J usage is TRBJ2-1; 9 bases agree with TRBD2. V shed 5 bases, J shed 4 bases, and the junction held 6 bases outside the gene matches. The CDR3 length is 15 residues. Germline V gene data show CDR1 as SGHTA and CDR2 as FQGNSA. For the CDR3, the DNA is TGTGCCAGCAGCCAGGTGGCGGGGGGGTACAATGAGCAGTTCTTC. Residues: CASSQVAGGYNEQFF.

The gene calls are TRBV4-3 and TRBJ1-1, with a weak D call TRBD1 (5 bases). The germline V gene encodes CDR1 LGHNA and CDR2 YSLEER. This CDR3 comprises 15 residues. Trimming removed 4 bases from V and 3 bases from J, with 15 bases in between. The CDR3: CASSRHQGEDTEAFF. CDR3 nucleotides: TGCGCCAGCAGCCGCCATCAAGGGGAGGACACTGAAGCTTTCTTT.

J is TRBJ1-2 and V is TRBV7-9; 9 nucleotides agree with TRBD1. V was pared by 6 bases and J by 5 bases, with 7 bases of the junction left unmatched. Looked up from germline, CDR1 is SEHNR and CDR2 is FQNEAQ (reference sequence). The CDR3 loop spans 14 amino acids. CDR3: CASSWTGAEYGYTF. Here the CDR3 DNA reads TGTGCCAGCAGTTGGACAGGGGCAGAATATGGCTACACCTTC. The whole variable domain, filled in from reference TRBV7-9 and TRBJ1-2, reads DTGVSQNPRHKITKRGQNVTFRCDPISEHNRLYWYRQTLGQGPEFLTYFQNEAQLEKSRLLSDRFSAERPKGSFSTLEIQRTEQGDSAMYLCASSWTGAEYGYTFGSGTRLTVV.

The chain uses TRBV27 and TRBJ1-2; D not certain. Germline values: CDR1 MNHEY, CDR2 SMNVEV (reference sequence). Trimming removed 0 bases at V and 8 bases at J, with 10 bases between. The CDR3 consists of 13 residues. In nucleotides, the CDR3 is TGTGCCAGCAGTTTATCAGGGATAAGCGGCTACACCTTC. This gives the protein CASSLSGISGYTF.

The V call is TRBV24-1, the J call TRBJ2-3, with 12 bases lining up with TRBD1. The CDR3 totals 12 residues. The V gene's germline CDR1 is KGHDR and CDR2 SFDVKD. Unmatched junction bases numbered 3, after V lost 10 bases and J lost 8 bases. The CDR3 DNA sequence: TGTGCCACGGGACAGGGGGCCGGTACGCAGTATTTT. It encodes CATGQGAGTQYF.

This clone was observed once. The rearrangement uses TRBV2 and TRBJ2-1, with TRBD2 identical over 7 bases. The CDR3 spans 15 residues. V lost 7 bases and J lost 4; bases outside the gene matches: 10. Germline V gives CDR1 SNHLY, CDR2 FYNNEI. The CDR3 nucleotides read TGTGCCAGCAAAGACCTAGCGGTTAAATACAATGAGCAGTTCTTC. Residues: CASKDLAVKYNEQFF.

The count of this clone is one. The chain recombines TRBV12-3 or TRBV12-4 with TRBJ1-5; D not certain. CDR3 length: 13 amino acids. V was clipped by 1 base and J by 4 bases, with 5 bases between them. CDR3 sequence (DNA): TGTGCCAGCAGTTTAGTCAAAAATCAGCCCCAGCATTTT. It codes for CASSLVKNQPQHF.

The rearrangement joins TRBV7-8 to TRBJ2-1, with 7 bases identical to TRBD2. The germline gives CDR1 SGHVS, CDR2 FQNEAQ. The V segment lost 1 base and the J segment 2 bases; nucleotides outside the gene matches: 5. The CDR3 contains 16 residues. The CDR3 spells CASSLDRAGAYNEQFF. DNA for the CDR3: TGTGCCAGCAGCTTAGATCGGGCGGGGGCCTACAATGAGCAGTTCTTC.

This rearrangement joins TRBV29-1 to TRBJ2-7; 7 bases line up with TRBD1. The germline CDR1 and CDR2 sequences are SQVTM and ANQGSEA. The ends lost 6 bases at V and 4 bases at J; junction bases unmatched: 6. There are 12 residues in the CDR3. CDR3 residues: CSVLGQRYEQYF. The CDR3 DNA sequence: TGCAGCGTCCTGGGACAGAGATACGAGCAGTACTTC.